This T cell receptor beta chain was identified during a study of T-cell memory formation after mild COVID-19. This clonotype was picked up a small number of times. Its antigen remains unidentified. Each CDR3 protein gets one entry after TCRdb re-called the 5' RACE reads with MiXCR. Counted here are about 470,000 distinct CDR3 sequences, about 23% occurring once; the ten biggest clones make up roughly an eighth. Points from the study as a whole: Memory sampled before infection contained some responding clones, suggesting cross-reactive memory joined.

V lost 0 bases and J 5 bases, leaving 22 bases between the germline ends. The V gene's germline CDR1 is SEHNR and CDR2 FQNEAQ (reference sequence). The CDR3 runs 18 residues. The V and J genes are TRBV7-9 and TRBJ1-2; the D is unclear. The sample comprised PBMCs or a T cell subset sorted from them (not recorded which). The TCR comes from an adult woman who had mild COVID-19 (a few samples of this study predate the infection). Cell type and time point are not known. CDR3 loop: CASSLAMSTIREAYGYTF. CDR3 bases: TGTGCCAGCAGCTTAGCGATGTCTACTATCCGGGAGGCGTATGGCTACACCTTC.